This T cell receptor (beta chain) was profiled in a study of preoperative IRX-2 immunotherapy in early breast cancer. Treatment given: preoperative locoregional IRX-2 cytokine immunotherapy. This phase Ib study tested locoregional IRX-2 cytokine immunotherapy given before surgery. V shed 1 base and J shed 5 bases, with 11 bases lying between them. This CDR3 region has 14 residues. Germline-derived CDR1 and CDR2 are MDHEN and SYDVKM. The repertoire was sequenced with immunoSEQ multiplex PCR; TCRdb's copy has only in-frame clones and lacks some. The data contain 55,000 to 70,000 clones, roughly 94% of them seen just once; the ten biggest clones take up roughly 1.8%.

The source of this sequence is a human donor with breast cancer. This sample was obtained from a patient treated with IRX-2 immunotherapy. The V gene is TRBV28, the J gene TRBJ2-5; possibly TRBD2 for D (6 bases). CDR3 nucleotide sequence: TGTGCCAGCAGTTTATCCCGGGGAGGTGAGACCCAGTACTTC. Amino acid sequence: CASSLSRGGETQYF. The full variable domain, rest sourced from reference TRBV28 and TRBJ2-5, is DVKVTQSSRYLVKRTGEKVFLECVQDMDHENMFWYRQDPGLGLRLIYFSYDVKMKEKGDIPEGYSVSREKKERFSLILESASTNQTSMYLCASSLSRGGETQYFGPGTRLLVL.